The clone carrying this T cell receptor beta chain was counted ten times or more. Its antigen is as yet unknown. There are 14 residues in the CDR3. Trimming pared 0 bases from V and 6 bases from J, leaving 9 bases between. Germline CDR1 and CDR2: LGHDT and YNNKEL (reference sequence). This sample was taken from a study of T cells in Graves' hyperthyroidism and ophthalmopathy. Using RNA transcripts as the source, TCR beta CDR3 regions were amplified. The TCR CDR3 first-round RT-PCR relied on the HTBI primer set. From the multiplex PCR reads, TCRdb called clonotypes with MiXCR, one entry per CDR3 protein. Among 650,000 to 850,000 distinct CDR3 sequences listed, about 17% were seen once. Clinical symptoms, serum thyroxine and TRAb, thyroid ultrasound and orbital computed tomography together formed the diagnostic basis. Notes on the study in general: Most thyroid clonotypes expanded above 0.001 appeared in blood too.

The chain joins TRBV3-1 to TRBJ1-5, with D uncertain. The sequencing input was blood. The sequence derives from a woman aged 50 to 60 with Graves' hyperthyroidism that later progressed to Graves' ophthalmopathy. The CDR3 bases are TGTGCCAGCAGCCAAGATCTAAGTGGTCAGCCCCAGCATTTT. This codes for CASSQDLSGQPQHF.